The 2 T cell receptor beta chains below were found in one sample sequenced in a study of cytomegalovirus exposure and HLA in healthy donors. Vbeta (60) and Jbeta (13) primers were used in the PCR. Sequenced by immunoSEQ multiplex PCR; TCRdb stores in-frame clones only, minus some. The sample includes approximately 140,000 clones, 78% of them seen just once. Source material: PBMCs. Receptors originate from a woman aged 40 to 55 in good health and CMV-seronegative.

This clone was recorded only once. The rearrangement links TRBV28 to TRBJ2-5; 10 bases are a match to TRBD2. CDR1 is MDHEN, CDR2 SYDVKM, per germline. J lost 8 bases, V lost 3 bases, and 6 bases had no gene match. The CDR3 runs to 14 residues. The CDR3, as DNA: TGTGCCAGCAGTTTTAGCGGGGGGTCCCCCACCCAGTACTTC. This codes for CASSFSGGSPTQYF.

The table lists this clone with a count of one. Here the CDR3 DNA reads TGTGCCAGCAGTGAAATAGGAGGGGGCTTGGGGACCCAGTACTTC. Protein: CASSEIGGGLGTQYF. The chain couples TRBV6-1 to TRBJ2-5; possibly TRBD1 for D (7 bases). This CDR3 region has 15 residues. Germline values: CDR1 MNHNS, CDR2 SASEGT. Trimming pared 2 bases from V and 7 bases from J, leaving 17 bases between.